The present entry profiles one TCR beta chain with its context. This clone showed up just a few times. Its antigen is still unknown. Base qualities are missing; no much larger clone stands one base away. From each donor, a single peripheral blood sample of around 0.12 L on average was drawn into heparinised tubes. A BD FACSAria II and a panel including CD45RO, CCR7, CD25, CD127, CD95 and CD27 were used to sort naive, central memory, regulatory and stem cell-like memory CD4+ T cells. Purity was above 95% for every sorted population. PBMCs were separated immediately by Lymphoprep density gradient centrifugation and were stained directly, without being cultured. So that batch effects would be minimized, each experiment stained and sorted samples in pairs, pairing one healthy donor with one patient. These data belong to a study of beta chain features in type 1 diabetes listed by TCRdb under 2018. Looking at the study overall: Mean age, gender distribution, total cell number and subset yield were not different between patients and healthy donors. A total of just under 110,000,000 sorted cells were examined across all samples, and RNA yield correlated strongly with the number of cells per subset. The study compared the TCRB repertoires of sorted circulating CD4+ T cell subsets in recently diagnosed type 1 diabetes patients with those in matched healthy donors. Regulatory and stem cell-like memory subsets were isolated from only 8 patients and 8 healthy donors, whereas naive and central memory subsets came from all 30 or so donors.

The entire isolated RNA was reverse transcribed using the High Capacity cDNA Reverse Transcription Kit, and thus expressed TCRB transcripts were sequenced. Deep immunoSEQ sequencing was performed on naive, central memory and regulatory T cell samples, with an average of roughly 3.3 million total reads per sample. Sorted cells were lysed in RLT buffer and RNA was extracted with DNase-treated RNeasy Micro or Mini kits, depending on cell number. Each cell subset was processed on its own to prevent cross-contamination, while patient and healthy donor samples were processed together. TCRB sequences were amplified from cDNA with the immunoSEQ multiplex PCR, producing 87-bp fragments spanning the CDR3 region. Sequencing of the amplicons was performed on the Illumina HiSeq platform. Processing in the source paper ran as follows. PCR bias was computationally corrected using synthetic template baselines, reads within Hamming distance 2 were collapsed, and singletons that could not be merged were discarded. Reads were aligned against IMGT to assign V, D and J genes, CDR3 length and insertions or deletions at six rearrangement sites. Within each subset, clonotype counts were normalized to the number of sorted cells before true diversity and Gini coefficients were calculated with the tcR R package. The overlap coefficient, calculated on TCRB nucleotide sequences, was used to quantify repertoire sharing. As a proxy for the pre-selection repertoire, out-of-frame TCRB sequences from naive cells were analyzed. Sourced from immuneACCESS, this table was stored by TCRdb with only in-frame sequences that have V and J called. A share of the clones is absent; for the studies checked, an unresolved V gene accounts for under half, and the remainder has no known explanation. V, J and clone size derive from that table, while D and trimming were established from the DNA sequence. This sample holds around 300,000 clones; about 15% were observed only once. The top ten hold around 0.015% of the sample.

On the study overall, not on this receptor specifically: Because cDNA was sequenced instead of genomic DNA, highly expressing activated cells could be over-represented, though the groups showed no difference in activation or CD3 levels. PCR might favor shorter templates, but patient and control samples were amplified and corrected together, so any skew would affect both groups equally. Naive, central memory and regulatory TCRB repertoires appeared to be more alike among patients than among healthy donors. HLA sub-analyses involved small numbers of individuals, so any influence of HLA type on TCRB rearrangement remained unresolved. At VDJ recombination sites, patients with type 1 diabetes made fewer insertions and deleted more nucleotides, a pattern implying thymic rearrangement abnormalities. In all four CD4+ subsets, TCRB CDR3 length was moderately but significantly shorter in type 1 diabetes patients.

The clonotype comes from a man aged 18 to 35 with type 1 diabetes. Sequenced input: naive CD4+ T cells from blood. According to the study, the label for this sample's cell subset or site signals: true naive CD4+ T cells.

In nucleotides, the sequence is TGCAGCGTTGCGACAGGCAGCGAAAAACTGTTTTTT. This is translated as CSVATGSEKLFF. The chain couples TRBV29-1 to TRBJ1-4; TRBD1 is possibly the D segment (6 matching bases). Including cysteine and phenylalanine, the CDR3 has 12 amino acids. Only the CDR3 portion is preserved as DNA: 36 bases, with reading frame beginning at the first base. V drops 4 bases and J drops 8 bases, leaving 11 bases in between. CDR1 and CDR2 are read off the germline V gene as SQVTM and ANQGSEA. Here the CDR3 is joined to the reference TRBV29-1 and TRBJ1-4 genes, and the full variable domain is: SAVISQKPSRDICQRGTSLTIQCQVDSQVTMMFWYRQQPGQSLTLIATANQGSEATYESGFVIDKFPISRPNLTFSTLTVSNMSPEDSSIYLCSVATGSEKLFFGSGTQLSVL.